Below, 9 T cell receptor beta chains from the same sample are listed, as sequenced in a study of blood T cell repertoires in COVID-19. Assay: immunoSEQ multiplex PCR; the TCRdb copy retains only in-frame clones and omits some. This table holds some 200,000 clones, around 92% found once. Sequencing input: PBMCs or T cells enriched from blood (not recorded which). Receptors originate from a woman in her late teens or twenties who had recovered from COVID-19.

This sequence joins TRBV12-3 or TRBV12-4 and TRBJ1-2; 11 positions match TRBD1. CDR3 length equals 13 residues. The V gene end was trimmed by 4 bases and the J gene end by 8 bases; junction bases not matched to a gene: 3. The CDR3 reads CASSWGQGEGYTF. The CDR3 DNA sequence: TGTGCCAGCAGTTGGGGACAGGGGGAAGGCTACACCTTC.

The chain couples TRBV3-1 (or the pseudogene TRBV3-2) to TRBJ1-1; a possible D gene is TRBD1 (6 bases). The CDR3 totals 14 residues. Germline V gene sequence: CDR1 LGHDT, CDR2 YNNKEL (reference sequence). The V end lost 2 bases, the J end lost 2 bases, and 9 bases lay between the germline ends. Written as DNA, the CDR3 is TGTGCCAGCAGCCAAAGGGGGATTAACACTGAAGCTTTCTTT. It translates to CASSQRGINTEAFF.

V usage is TRBV5-4 and J usage is TRBJ2-1; D remains unclear. CDR1 is SGHNT and CDR2 is YYREEE in the germline V gene (reference sequence). With 3 bases removed from V and 4 bases from J, the gap between germline ends came to 5 bases. This CDR3 is built from 12 residues. This CDR3 reads CASSSNYNEQFF. The CDR3 DNA follows: TGTGCCAGCAGCTCCAATTACAATGAGCAGTTCTTC.

The chain employs TRBV28 and TRBJ1-2; D possibly corresponds to TRBD1 (6 bases). The germline V gene has CDR1 MDHEN and CDR2 SYDVKM. Trimming shortened V by 1 base and J by 8 bases, and 17 bases separated the two germline ends. CDR3 length equals 15 residues. The CDR3 region is CASSLSPQTGWGYTF. As DNA, the CDR3 is TGTGCCAGCAGTTTATCTCCCCAGACAGGCTGGGGCTACACCTTC.

J is TRBJ1-1 and V is TRBV5-6; D is undetermined. Germline assignment: CDR1 SGHDT and CDR2 YYEEEE. The V gene lost 4 bases and the J gene lost 1 base, with 14 bases spanning the gap. This CDR3 contains 15 residues. The CDR3 DNA reads TGTGCCAGCAGCGTCCCTTCGGCGGGGAACACTGAAGCTTTCTTT. Protein product: CASSVPSAGNTEAFF.

This sequence joins TRBV29-1 and TRBJ2-3; 7 nucleotides align to TRBD1. The CDR3 runs to 12 residues. After removal of 5 bases from V and 4 bases from J, the junction contained 3 bases not matched to a gene. Germline values: CDR1 SQVTM, CDR2 ANQGSEA. The CDR3 bases are TGCAGCGTTTCGCAGGGGGCAGATACGCAGTATTTT. Translating gives CSVSQGADTQYF.

The chain is built from TRBV27 and TRBJ1-1; D remains ambiguous. This CDR3 comprises 14 residues. Germline V lookup: CDR1 MNHEY, CDR2 SMNVEV (reference sequence). Trimming removed 3 bases at V and 1 base at J, with 9 bases between. In DNA form, the CDR3 reads TGTGCCAGCAGTTTCCGGAGGTGGAACACTGAAGCTTTCTTT. Amino acids: CASSFRRWNTEAFF.

In nucleotides, the CDR3 is TGTGCCAGTAGTATAGTACAGTTCTCCTACAATGAGCAGTTCTTC. Translated: CASSIVQFSYNEQFF. The V call is TRBV19, the J call TRBJ2-1, with D hard to call. V was trimmed by 1 base and J by 0 bases, leaving 7 bases between them. The germline V gene encodes CDR1 LNHDA and CDR2 SQIVND (reference sequence). This CDR3 has 15 amino acids.

The V gene is TRBV11-2, the J gene TRBJ1-6; 12 nucleotides align to TRBD1. The CDR3 covers 14 residues. V was pared by 5 bases and J by 12 bases, with 5 bases of the junction left unmatched. Germline CDR1 is SGHAT and CDR2 is FQNNGV. This CDR3 reads CASSPGQGAGPLHF. CDR3 nucleotides: TGTGCCAGCAGCCCGGGACAGGGGGCCGGACCCCTCCACTTT.